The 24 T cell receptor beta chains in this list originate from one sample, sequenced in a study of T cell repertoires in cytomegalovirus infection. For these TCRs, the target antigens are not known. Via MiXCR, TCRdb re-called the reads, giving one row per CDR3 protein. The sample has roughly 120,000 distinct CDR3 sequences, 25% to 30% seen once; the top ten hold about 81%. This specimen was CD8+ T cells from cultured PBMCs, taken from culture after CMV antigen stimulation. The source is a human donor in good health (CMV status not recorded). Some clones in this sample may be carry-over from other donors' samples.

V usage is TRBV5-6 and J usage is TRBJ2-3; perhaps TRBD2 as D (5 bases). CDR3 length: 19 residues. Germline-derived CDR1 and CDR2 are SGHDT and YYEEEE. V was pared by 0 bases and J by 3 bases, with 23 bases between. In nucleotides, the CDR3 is TGTGCCAGCAGCTTGGAGGAGAGCGCGGGCTTTTTGTGGACAGATACGCAGTATTTT. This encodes CASSLEESAGFLWTDTQYF. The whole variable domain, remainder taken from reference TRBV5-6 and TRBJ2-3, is DAGVTQSPTHLIKTRGQQVTLRCSPKSGHDTVSWYQQALGQGPQFIFQYYEEEERQRGNFPDRFSGHQFPNYSSELNVNALLLGDSALYLCASSLEESAGFLWTDTQYFGPGTRLTVL.

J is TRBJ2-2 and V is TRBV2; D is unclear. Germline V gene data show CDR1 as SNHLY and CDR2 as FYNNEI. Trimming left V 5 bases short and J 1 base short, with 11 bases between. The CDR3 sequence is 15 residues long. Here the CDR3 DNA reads TGTGCCAGCAGTTACACCTCAGGGAACACCGGGGAGCTGTTTTTT. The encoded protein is CASSYTSGNTGELFF.

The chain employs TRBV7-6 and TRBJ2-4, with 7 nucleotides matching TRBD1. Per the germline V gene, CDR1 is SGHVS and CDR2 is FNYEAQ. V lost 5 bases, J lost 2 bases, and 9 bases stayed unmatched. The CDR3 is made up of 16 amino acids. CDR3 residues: CASSLGQAYPKNIQYF. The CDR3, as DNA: TGTGCCAGCAGCCTCGGACAGGCGTATCCCAAAAACATTCAGTACTTC.

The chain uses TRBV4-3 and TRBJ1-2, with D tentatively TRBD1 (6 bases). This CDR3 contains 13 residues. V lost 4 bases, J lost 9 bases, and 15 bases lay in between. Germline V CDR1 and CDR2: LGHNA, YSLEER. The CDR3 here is CASSPTYRDRYTF. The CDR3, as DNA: TGCGCCAGCAGCCCAACCTACAGGGATCGCTACACCTTC.

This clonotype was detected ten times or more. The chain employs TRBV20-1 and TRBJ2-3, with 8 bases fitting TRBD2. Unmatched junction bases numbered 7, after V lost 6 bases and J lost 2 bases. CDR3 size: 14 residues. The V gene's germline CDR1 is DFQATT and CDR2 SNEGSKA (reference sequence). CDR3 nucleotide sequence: TGCAGTGCCTCGGGACTAGTAGACACAGATACGCAGTATTTT. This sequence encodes CSASGLVDTDTQYF.

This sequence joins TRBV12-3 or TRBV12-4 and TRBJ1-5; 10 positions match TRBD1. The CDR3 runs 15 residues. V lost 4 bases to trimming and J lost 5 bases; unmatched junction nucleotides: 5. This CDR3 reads CASSSTGTGDQPQHF. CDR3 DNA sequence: TGTGCCAGCAGTTCCACCGGGACAGGGGATCAGCCCCAGCATTTT.

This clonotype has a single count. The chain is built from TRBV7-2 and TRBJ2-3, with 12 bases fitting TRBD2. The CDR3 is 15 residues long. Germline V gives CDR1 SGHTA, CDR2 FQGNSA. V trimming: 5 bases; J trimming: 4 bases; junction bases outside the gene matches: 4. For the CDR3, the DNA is TGTGCCAGCAGCGCTAGCGGGGGGGACTCAGATACGCAGTATTTT. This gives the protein CASSASGGDSDTQYF.

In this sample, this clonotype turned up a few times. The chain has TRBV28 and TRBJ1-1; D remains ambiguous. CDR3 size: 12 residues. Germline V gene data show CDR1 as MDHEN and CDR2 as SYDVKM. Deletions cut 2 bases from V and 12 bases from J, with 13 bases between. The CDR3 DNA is TGTGCCAGCAGTTTAGGGCAGAAGAACACTTTCTTT. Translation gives CASSLGQKNTFF. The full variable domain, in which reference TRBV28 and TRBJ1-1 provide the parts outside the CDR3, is DVKVTQSSRYLVKRTGEKVFLECVQDMDHENMFWYRQDPGLGLRLIYFSYDVKMKEKGDIPEGYSVSREKKERFSLILESASTNQTSMYLCASSLGQKNTFFGQGTRLTVV.

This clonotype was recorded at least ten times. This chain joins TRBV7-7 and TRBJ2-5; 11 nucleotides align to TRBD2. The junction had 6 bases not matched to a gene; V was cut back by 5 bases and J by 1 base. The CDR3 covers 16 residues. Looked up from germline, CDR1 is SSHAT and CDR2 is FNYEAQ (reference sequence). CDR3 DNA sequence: TGTGCCAGCAGCACCGGGACTAGCGGAACCCAAGAGACCCAGTACTTC. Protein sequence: CASSTGTSGTQETQYF.

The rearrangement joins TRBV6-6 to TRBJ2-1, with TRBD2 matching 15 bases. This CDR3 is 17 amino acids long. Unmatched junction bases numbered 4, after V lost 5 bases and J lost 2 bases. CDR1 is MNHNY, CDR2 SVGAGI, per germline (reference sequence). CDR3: CASSGGLAGGPYNEQFF. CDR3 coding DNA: TGTGCCAGCAGTGGAGGACTAGCGGGGGGGCCCTACAATGAGCAGTTCTTC.

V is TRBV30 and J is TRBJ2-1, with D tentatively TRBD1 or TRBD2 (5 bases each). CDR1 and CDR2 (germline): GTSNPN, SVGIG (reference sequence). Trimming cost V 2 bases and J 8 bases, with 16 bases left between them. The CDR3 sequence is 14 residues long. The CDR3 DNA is TGTGCCTGGAGTATGGGGGTTGTAAGCGATGAGCAGTTCTTC. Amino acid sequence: CAWSMGVVSDEQFF.

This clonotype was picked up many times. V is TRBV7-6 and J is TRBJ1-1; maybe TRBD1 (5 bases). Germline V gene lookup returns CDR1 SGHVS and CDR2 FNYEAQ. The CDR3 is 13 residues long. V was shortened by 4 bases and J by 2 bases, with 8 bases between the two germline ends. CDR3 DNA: TGTGCCAGCAGCTGGGGCAGAAACACTGAAGCTTTCTTT. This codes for CASSWGRNTEAFF.

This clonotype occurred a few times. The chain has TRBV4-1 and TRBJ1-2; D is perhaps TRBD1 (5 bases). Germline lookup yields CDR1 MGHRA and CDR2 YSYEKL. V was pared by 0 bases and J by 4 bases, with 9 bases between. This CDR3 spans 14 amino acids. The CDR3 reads CASSQDTGGYGYTF. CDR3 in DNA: TGCGCCAGCAGCCAAGATACAGGAGGCTATGGCTACACCTTC.

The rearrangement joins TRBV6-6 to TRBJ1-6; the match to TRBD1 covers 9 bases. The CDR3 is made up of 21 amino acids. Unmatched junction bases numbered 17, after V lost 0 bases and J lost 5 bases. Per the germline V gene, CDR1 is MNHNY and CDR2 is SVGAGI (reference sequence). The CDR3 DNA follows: TGTGCCAGCAGTTACTCGACGGTACCGGGACAGGGCCTGGTGGATAATTCACCCCTCCACTTT. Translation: CASSYSTVPGQGLVDNSPLHF.

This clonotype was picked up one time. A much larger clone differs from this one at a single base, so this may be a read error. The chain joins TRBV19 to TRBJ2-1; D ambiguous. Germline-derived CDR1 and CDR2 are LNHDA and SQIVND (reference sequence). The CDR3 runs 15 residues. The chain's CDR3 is CASSGSSSTYNKQFF. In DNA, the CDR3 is TGTGCCAGTAGTGGAAGCTCCTCAACCTACAATAAGCAGTTCTTC.

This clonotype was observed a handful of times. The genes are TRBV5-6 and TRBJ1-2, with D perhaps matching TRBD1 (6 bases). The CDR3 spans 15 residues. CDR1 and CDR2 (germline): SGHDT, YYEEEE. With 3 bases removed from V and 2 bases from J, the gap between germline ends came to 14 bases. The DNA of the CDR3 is TGTGCCAGCAGCTATGGGACACCAATAAACTATGGCTACACCTTC. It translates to CASSYGTPINYGYTF.

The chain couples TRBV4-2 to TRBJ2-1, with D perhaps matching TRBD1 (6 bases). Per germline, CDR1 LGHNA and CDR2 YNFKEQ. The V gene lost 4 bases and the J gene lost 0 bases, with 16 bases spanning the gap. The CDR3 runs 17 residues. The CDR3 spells CASSPTPDRYSYNEQFF. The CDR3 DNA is TGTGCCAGCAGCCCCACCCCGGACAGATACTCCTACAATGAGCAGTTCTTC.

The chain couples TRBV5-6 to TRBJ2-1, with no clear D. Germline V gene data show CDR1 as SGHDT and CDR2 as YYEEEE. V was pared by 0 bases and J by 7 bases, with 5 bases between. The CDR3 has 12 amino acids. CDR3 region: CASSLVQNEQFF. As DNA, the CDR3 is TGTGCCAGCAGCTTGGTCCAGAATGAGCAGTTCTTC. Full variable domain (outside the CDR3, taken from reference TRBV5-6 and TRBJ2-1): DAGVTQSPTHLIKTRGQQVTLRCSPKSGHDTVSWYQQALGQGPQFIFQYYEEEERQRGNFPDRFSGHQFPNYSSELNVNALLLGDSALYLCASSLVQNEQFFGPGTRLTVL.

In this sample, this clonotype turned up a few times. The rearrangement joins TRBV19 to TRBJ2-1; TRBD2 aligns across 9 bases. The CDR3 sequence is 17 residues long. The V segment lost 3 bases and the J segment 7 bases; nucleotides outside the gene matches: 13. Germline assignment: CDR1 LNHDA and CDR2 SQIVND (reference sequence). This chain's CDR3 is CASSIGSGGGAINEQFF. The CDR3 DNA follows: TGTGCCAGTAGTATTGGCTCGGGCGGGGGGGCAATAAATGAGCAGTTCTTC. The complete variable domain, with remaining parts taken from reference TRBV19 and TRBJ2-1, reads DGGITQSPKYLFRKEGQNVTLSCEQNLNHDAMYWYRQDPGQGLRLIYYSQIVNDFQKGDIAEGYSVSREKKESFPLTVTSAQKNPTAFYLCASSIGSGGGAINEQFFGPGTRLTVL.

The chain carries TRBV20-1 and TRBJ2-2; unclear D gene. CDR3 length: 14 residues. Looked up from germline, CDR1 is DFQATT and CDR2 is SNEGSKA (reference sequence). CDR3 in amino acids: CTPSLKSNTGELFF. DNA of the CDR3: TGCACCCCATCGCTGAAATCGAACACCGGGGAGCTGTTTTTT.

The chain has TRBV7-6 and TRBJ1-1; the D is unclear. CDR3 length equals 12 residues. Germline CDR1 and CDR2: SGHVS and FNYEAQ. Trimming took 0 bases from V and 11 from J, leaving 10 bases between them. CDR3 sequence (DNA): TGTGCCAGCAGCTTAGCCGGGGTCGACGCTTTCTTT. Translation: CASSLAGVDAFF.

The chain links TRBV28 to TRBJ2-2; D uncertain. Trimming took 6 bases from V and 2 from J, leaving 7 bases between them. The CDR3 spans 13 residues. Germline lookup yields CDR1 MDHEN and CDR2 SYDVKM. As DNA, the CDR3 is TGTGCCAGCAGCCAAGTTAACACCGGGGAGCTGTTTTTT. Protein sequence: CASSQVNTGELFF.

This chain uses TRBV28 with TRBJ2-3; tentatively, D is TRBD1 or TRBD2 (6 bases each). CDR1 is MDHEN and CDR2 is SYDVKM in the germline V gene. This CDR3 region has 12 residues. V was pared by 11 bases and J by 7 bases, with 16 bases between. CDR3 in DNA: TGTGCCTGCGGGACACCCCAGCATACGCAGTATTTT. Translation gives CACGTPQHTQYF.

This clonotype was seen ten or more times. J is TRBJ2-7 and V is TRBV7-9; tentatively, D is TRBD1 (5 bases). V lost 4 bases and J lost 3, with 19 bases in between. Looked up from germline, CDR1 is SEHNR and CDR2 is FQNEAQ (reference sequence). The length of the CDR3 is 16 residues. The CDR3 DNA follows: TGTGCCAGCAGCTCCGGTCCGGGTAGGACAATCTACGAGCAGTACTTC. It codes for CASSSGPGRTIYEQYF. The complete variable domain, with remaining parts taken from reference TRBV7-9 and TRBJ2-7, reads DTGVSQNPRHKITKRGQNVTFRCDPISEHNRLYWYRQTLGQGPEFLTYFQNEAQLEKSRLLSDRFSAERPKGSFSTLEIQRTEQGDSAMYLCASSSGPGRTIYEQYFGPGTRLTVT.